These T cell receptor beta chains were read from a single sample in a study of blood T cell repertoires in COVID-19. Clones were sequenced by immunoSEQ multiplex PCR, and TCRdb holds only the in-frame ones, with some missing. The sample consists of just over 300,000 clones, approximately 86% of them appearing once. Sequencing was carried out using PBMCs or T cells enriched from blood (not recorded which). The receptors shown here come from a woman under 30 who had recovered from COVID-19. The CDR3 runs from the conserved cysteine through the conserved F or W. D genes are given only for firm matches. Expanded clones are given a class, and other clones once, few, many or no size at all.

TRBV7-9,TRBJ1-2,.,.,TGTGCCAGCAGCCGAGGGATTGATGGCTACACCTTC,CASSRGIDGYTF
TRBV28,TRBJ1-4,.,.,TGTGCCAGCAGTTCCCCGGGGGAAGGGAGCGATGAAAAACTGTTTTTT,CASSSPGEGSDEKLFF
TRBV4-1,TRBJ1-2,few,.,TGCGCCAGCAGCCTGCCCGGGACAAGGGTTAACGGCTACACCTTC,CASSLPGTRVNGYTF
TRBV12-3/TRBV12-4,TRBJ2-3,.,.,TGTGCCAGCAGTTTGGACATATATACGCAGTATTTT,CASSLDIYTQYF
TRBV11-2,TRBJ1-4,.,.,TGTGCCAGCAGTCACGGGATAACTAATGAAAAACTGTTTTTT,CASSHGITNEKLFF
TRBV19,TRBJ2-3,.,TRBD2,TGTGCCAGTAGTATACCCCCCGGGACTAGCGGGGCAGATACGCAGTATTTT,CASSIPPGTSGADTQYF
TRBV20-1,TRBJ1-1,.,.,TGCAGTGCTAGTCAAACAGGGTCTTCGGTAGCTTTCTTT,CSASQTGSSVAFF
TRBV28,TRBJ1-5,.,TRBD1,TGTGCCAGCAGTTCCCCGAGACAGGGCAGTAATCAGCCCCAGCATTTT,CASSSPRQGSNQPQHF
TRBV7-9,TRBJ1-1,.,.,TGTGCCGGAGAGGTCAACACTGAAGCTTTCTTT,CAGEVNTEAFF
TRBV6-5,TRBJ2-6,.,.,TGTGCCAGCACCGGGACTTCCGGGGCCAACGTCCTGACTTTC,CASTGTSGANVLTF
TRBV14,TRBJ1-6,.,TRBD1,TGTGCCAGCAGCCCAACATTACAAAGCGGACAGGCCTATAATTCACCCCTCCACTTT,CASSPTLQSGQAYNSPLHF
TRBV7-3,TRBJ1-2,.,TRBD1,TGTGCCAGCAGCCCGGGACAGTCCTATGGCTACACCTTC,CASSPGQSYGYTF
TRBV7-9,TRBJ2-5,.,.,TGTGCCAGCACCTTGACTAGAACTACAGAGACCCAGTACTTC,CASTLTRTTETQYF
TRBV15,TRBJ2-7,.,.,TGTGCCACCAGCAGAGAGAGGCAGGGCCCCTACGAGCAGTACTTC,CATSRERQGPYEQYF
TRBV5-1,TRBJ1-5,.,.,TGCGCCAGCAGCTTGGACGGGGATCAGCCCCAGCATTTT,CASSLDGDQPQHF
TRBV27,TRBJ1-2,.,.,TGTGCCAGCAGTTTATCCGCCCAGAACTATGGCTACACCTTC,CASSLSAQNYGYTF
TRBV19,TRBJ2-1,.,TRBD2,TGTGCCAGTAGACTAGATTCGAGCGGGGCCGGCGATGAGCAGTTCTTC,CASRLDSSGAGDEQFF
TRBV28,TRBJ1-2,.,TRBD1,TGTGCCAGCAGGCCGGGGACAGGCTATGGCTACACCTTC,CASRPGTGYGYTF
TRBV18,TRBJ2-7,.,.,TGTGCCAGCTCCCCATCAGGGGACGAGCAGTACTTC,CASSPSGDEQYF
TRBV27,TRBJ2-7,few,TRBD2,TGTGCCAGCACCGGGGGACTAGCGGGAGGGGGCTCCTACGAGCAGTACTTC,CASTGGLAGGGSYEQYF
TRBV27,TRBJ1-2,.,.,TGTGCCAGCAGTCTACGATTTCGGGTTTACGATGGCTACACCTTC,CASSLRFRVYDGYTF
TRBV28,TRBJ1-1,.,.,TGTGCCAGCAGTGTGGTAGGGGAAGTAGAAGCTTTCTTT,CASSVVGEVEAFF
TRBV7-2,TRBJ1-3,.,TRBD1,TGTGCCAGCAGCCTCGACAGGGTAACTGCTGGAAACACCATATATTTT,CASSLDRVTAGNTIYF
TRBV27,TRBJ1-4,once,.,TGTGCCAGCAGTCCGAGACTTACAACTAATGAAAAACTGTTTTTT,CASSPRLTTNEKLFF
TRBV5-1,TRBJ1-4,.,.,TGCGCCAGCAGTCAGGGTTTCACTAATGAAAAACTGTTTTTT,CASSQGFTNEKLFF
TRBV5-1,TRBJ2-1,.,.,TGCGCCAGCAGCTTGAAGCTAGCCGGGGAAGGCGATGAGCAGTTCTTC,CASSLKLAGEGDEQFF
TRBV12-3/TRBV12-4,TRBJ2-1,.,.,TGTGCCAGCAGTTTTAACATTGAGCAGTTCTTC,CASSFNIEQFF
TRBV18,TRBJ2-5,.,.,TGTGCCAGCTCACCAGTAAACACCCCAGGGGAGACCCAGTACTTC,CASSPVNTPGETQYF
TRBV20-1,TRBJ2-7,.,.,TGCAGTGCTAGTTTTTCCCTAAACTCCTACGAGCAGTACTTC,CSASFSLNSYEQYF
TRBV7-9,TRBJ1-2,once,.,TGTGCCAGCAGCTTAGACGGCGGCTACTATGGCTACACCTTC,CASSLDGGYYGYTF
TRBV7-2,TRBJ2-6,.,.,TGTGCCAGCAGCTTAGCGACACAGGGTTGGGCCAACGTCCTGACTTTC,CASSLATQGWANVLTF
TRBV28,TRBJ1-2,.,TRBD1,TGTGCCAGCAGTTCAATGTGGGACAGGGTGAATGGCTACACCTTC,CASSSMWDRVNGYTF
TRBV2,TRBJ2-7,.,.,TGTGCCAGCAGACCCTCGACTCTAGCTGAGCAGTACTTC,CASRPSTLAEQYF
TRBV11-3,TRBJ2-2,.,.,TGTGCCAGCAGCCCCCCTTTTTCCGGGGAGCTGTTTTTT,CASSPPFSGELFF
TRBV5-6,TRBJ2-7,.,TRBD1,TGTGCCAGCAGCTTAGGACAGGGGCTAACCTACGAGCAGTACTTC,CASSLGQGLTYEQYF
TRBV4-1,TRBJ2-4,.,TRBD1,TGCGCCAGCAGCCAAGGTGACAGGGACGCAGACATTCAGTACTTC,CASSQGDRDADIQYF
TRBV29-1,TRBJ1-4,.,TRBD1,TGCAGCGTTGGGCGACAGGGGGGTGGGAAACTGTTTTTT,CSVGRQGGGKLFF
TRBV28,TRBJ2-7,.,.,TGTGCCAGCAACCTCCAGGGCAGCTCCTACGAGCAGTACTTC,CASNLQGSSYEQYF
TRBV5-8,TRBJ1-5,.,.,TGTGCCAGCAGCTCCCTTCGTGATCAGCCCCAGCATTTT,CASSSLRDQPQHF
TRBV5-4,TRBJ2-3,.,.,TGTGCCAGCAGCTTGGGCGGCAGGGTACGGGGGTTCGATACGCAGTATTTT,CASSLGGRVRGFDTQYF
TRBV27,TRBJ2-5,.,TRBD2,TGTGCCAGCAGTTTATACGGGGTTGCTGGGACTAGCGGGGCCCAAGAGACCCAGTACTTC,CASSLYGVAGTSGAQETQYF
TRBV6-2/TRBV6-3,TRBJ1-2,.,TRBD1,TGTGCCAGCAGTAACTCCGGGACAGGGGGCTCTGACTATGGCTACACCTTC,CASSNSGTGGSDYGYTF
TRBV10-3,TRBJ1-2,.,.,TGTGCCATCAGTACGGGGGATTATGGCTACACCTTC,CAISTGDYGYTF
TRBV7-2,TRBJ2-5,.,TRBD1,TGTGCCAGCAGTTTTGACAGGGGGTACCAAGAGACCCAGTACTTC,CASSFDRGYQETQYF